This T cell receptor beta chain comes out of a study of shared clonotypes between healthy human individuals. Study-level points and caveats: How much donors shared clonotypes was expected to be affected by sequencing depth.

The V end lost 5 bases, the J end lost 0 bases, and 3 bases lay between the germline ends. Germline loops: CDR1 PRHDT, CDR2 FYEKMQ (reference sequence). This CDR3 spans 12 amino acids. Naive-designated CD8 cells lacked CD45RO, were positively enriched for CCR7, and omitted terminally differentiated effector memory CD45RA+ cells. With respect to this clone: The antigen remains unidentified.

Sequencing was performed with immunoSEQ multiplex PCR; in TCRdb, only in-frame clones are kept and a portion is missing. This sample has millions of clones; around 96% occur once, and the top ten carry 0.9% to 1.3%. The genes are TRBV13 and TRBJ2-3; D not certain. This receptor was identified in a man aged 18 to 35 in good health. Sequencing used naive CD8+ T cells sorted from blood. The CDR3 loop reads CASSHSTDTQYF. CDR3 DNA: TGTGCCAGCAGCCACAGCACAGATACGCAGTATTTT.